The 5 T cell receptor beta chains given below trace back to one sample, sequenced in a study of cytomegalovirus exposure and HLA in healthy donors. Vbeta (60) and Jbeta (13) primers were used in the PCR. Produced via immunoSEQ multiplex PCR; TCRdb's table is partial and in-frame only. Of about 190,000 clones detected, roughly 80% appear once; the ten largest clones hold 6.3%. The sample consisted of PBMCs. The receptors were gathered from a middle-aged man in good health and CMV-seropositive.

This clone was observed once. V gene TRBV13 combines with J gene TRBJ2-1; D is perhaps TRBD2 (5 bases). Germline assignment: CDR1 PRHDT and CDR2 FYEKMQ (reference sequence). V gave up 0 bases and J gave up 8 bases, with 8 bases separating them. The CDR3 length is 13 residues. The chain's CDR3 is CASSLGSSYEQFF. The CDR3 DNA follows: TGTGCCAGCAGCTTAGGATCTAGCTATGAGCAGTTCTTC.

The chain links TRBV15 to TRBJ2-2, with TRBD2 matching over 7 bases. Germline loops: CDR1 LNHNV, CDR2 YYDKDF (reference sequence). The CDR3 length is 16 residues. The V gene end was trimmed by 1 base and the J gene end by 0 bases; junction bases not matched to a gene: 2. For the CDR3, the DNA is TGTGCCACCAGCAGAGTCCGGGGGGCGAACACCGGGGAGCTGTTTTTT. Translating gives CATSRVRGANTGELFF.

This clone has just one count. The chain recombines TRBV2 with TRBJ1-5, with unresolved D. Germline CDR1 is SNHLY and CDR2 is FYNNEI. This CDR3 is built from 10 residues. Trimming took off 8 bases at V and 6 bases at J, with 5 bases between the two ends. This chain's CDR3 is CASGGQPQHF. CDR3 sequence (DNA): TGTGCCAGCGGAGGTCAGCCCCAGCATTTT.

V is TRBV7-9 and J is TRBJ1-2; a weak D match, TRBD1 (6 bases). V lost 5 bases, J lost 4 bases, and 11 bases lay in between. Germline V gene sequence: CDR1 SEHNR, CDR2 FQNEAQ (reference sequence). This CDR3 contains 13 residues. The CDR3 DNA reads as TGTGCCAGCAGCATCAGACAGGTCTATGGCTACACCTTC. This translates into CASSIRQVYGYTF.

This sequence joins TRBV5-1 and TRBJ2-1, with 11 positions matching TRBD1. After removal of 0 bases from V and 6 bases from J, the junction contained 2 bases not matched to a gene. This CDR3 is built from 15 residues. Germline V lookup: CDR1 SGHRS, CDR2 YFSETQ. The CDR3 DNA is TGCGCCAGCAGCTTGGGGGACAGGGGGTCCAATGAGCAGTTCTTC. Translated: CASSLGDRGSNEQFF.